These 32 T cell receptor beta chains share one sample of origin, sequenced in a study of identical twins' blood T cells. TCRdb re-called the 5' RACE reads through MiXCR, storing one row per CDR3 protein. The sample yields roughly 380,000 distinct CDR3 sequences, about 28% seen once. Input material: PBMCs. These receptors all stem from a woman aged 18 to 49 in good health.

This sequence joins TRBV18 and TRBJ1-1, with a possible D match to TRBD1 (5 bases). The CDR3 consists of 13 residues. Germline V gene data show CDR1 as KGHSH and CDR2 as LQKENI. V shed 6 bases and J shed 1 base, with 9 bases lying between them. The CDR3 loop reads CASSRGRNTEAFF. The CDR3 DNA is TGTGCCAGCTCTAGGGGAAGGAACACTGAAGCTTTCTTT.

J is TRBJ1-1 and V is TRBV2, with D maybe TRBD1 (6 bases). There are 13 residues in the CDR3. Germline V lookup: CDR1 SNHLY, CDR2 FYNNEI. The V and J ends lost 8 bases and 1 base respectively, with 11 bases between them. CDR3 loop: CASRQARNTEAFF. Here the CDR3 DNA reads TGTGCCAGCCGACAGGCCCGGAACACTGAAGCTTTCTTT.

This chain links TRBV11-2 with TRBJ1-2; D is perhaps TRBD1 (5 bases). Germline CDR1 and CDR2: SGHAT and FQNNGV. The CDR3 covers 14 residues. Trimming shortened V by 3 bases and J by 0 bases, and 8 bases separated the two germline ends. As DNA, the CDR3 is TGTGCCAGCAGCTTTCAGGGATCTAACTATGGCTACACCTTC. It yields the protein CASSFQGSNYGYTF.

This clonotype has a handful of counts. The CDR3 DNA is TGTGCCATCAGTGAGTCGACGGCGGGGGGGCTTCGCAATGAGCAGTTCTTC. Translated, it gives CAISESTAGGLRNEQFF. The chain joins TRBV10-3 to TRBJ2-1; 9 positions match TRBD2. CDR3 length: 17 residues. V lost 0 bases and J lost 6; bases outside the gene matches: 9. CDR1 is ENHRY, CDR2 SYGVKD, per germline.

This clonotype was detected only a few times. This CDR3 is CASGPLDTGELFF. Written as DNA, the CDR3 is TGTGCCAGCGGACCCTTAGACACCGGGGAGCTGTTTTTT. The chain couples TRBV27 to TRBJ2-2; the D is unclear. This CDR3 is 13 amino acids long. Germline loops: CDR1 MNHEY, CDR2 SMNVEV (reference sequence). The V gene lost 8 bases and the J gene lost 3 bases, with 10 bases spanning the gap.

The chain couples TRBV9 to TRBJ1-6; 8 bases match TRBD1. Per germline, CDR1 SGDLS and CDR2 YYNGEE. There are 14 residues in the CDR3. The V segment lost 0 bases and the J segment 8 bases; nucleotides outside the gene matches: 1. CDR3 amino acids: CASSVGDRHSPLHF. DNA for the CDR3: TGTGCCAGCAGCGTAGGGGACAGGCATTCACCCCTCCACTTT.

The chain uses TRBV19 and TRBJ2-1; 9 positions agree with TRBD2. This CDR3 is built from 15 residues. Germline V lookup: CDR1 LNHDA, CDR2 SQIVND (reference sequence). The J segment lost 4 bases and the V segment lost 5 bases, leaving 6 bases of the junction unmatched. The CDR3, as DNA: TGTGCCAGTAGTTCCACGACTAGCGGTTACAATGAGCAGTTCTTC. Residues: CASSSTTSGYNEQFF.

This clonotype was observed a handful of times. The chain carries TRBV6-5 and TRBJ2-2; no reliable D call. The CDR3 extends over 14 amino acids. Germline CDR1 and CDR2: MNHEY and SVGAGI. The V gene lost 2 bases and the J gene lost 3 bases, with 7 bases spanning the gap. The CDR3 here is CASSYEQYTGELFF. The CDR3 coding sequence is TGTGCCAGCAGTTACGAACAGTACACCGGGGAGCTGTTTTTT.

The gene calls are TRBV7-9 and TRBJ2-1, with D possibly matching TRBD2 (6 bases). V lost 4 bases and J lost 5, with 21 bases in between. Germline V lookup: CDR1 SEHNR, CDR2 FQNEAQ (reference sequence). This CDR3 contains 17 residues. The CDR3 DNA sequence: TGTGCCAGCAGCTCCACGTATTCGGGGACTGAAAACAATGAGCAGTTCTTC. Translation gives CASSSTYSGTENNEQFF.

The chain links TRBV2 to TRBJ2-7; D unresolved. CDR3 length: 10 residues. V was cut by 6 bases and J by 4 bases, with 4 bases left in between. Germline V gene data show CDR1 as SNHLY and CDR2 as FYNNEI. The CDR3 DNA is TGTGCCAGCAGGAGGTACGAGCAGTACTTC. Encoded protein: CASRRYEQYF. Full variable domain (missing parts from reference TRBV2 and TRBJ2-7): EPEVTQTPSHQVTQMGQEVILRCVPISNHLYFYWYRQILGQKVEFLVSFYNNEISEKSEIFDDQFSVERPDGSNFTLKIRSTKLEDSAMYFCASRRYEQYFGPGTRLTVT.

V gene TRBV18 combines with J gene TRBJ1-2; 7 bases line up with TRBD1. Germline CDR1 and CDR2: KGHSH and LQKENI. V lost 3 bases, J lost 2 bases, and 9 bases stayed unmatched. This CDR3 is 16 amino acids long. The CDR3 loop reads CASSPSPTGNNYGYTF. The CDR3 DNA follows: TGTGCCAGCTCACCCTCCCCGACAGGGAACAACTATGGCTACACCTTC.

This clonotype has a count of ten or more. This chain uses TRBV29-1 with TRBJ2-3, with D possibly matching TRBD2 (5 bases). Germline CDR1 is SQVTM and CDR2 is ANQGSEA. The CDR3 contains 13 residues. The V end lost 3 bases, the J end lost 1 base, and 8 bases lay between the germline ends. CDR3 nucleotides: TGCAGCGTTGATGGAGGAGGCACAGATACGCAGTATTTT. Translated: CSVDGGGTDTQYF.

This clonotype was picked up many times. V usage is TRBV7-9 and J usage is TRBJ1-2; D call uncertain. Looked up from germline, CDR1 is SEHNR and CDR2 is FQNEAQ (reference sequence). The CDR3 is 14 residues long. Trimming took 4 bases from V and 6 from J, leaving 15 bases between them. The CDR3 is CASSSMRVLDGYTF. Written as DNA, the CDR3 is TGTGCCAGCAGCTCCATGAGGGTATTGGATGGCTACACCTTC.

This clonotype was recorded a few times. The chain uses TRBV6-2 or TRBV6-3 and TRBJ1-2; D is possibly TRBD1 (5 bases). This CDR3 contains 15 residues. V was shortened by 2 bases and J by 4 bases, with 14 bases between the two germline ends. CDR1 and CDR2 (germline): MNHEY, SVGEGT. The CDR3 here is CASSYGGTVTYGYTF. CDR3 nucleotides: TGTGCCAGCAGTTACGGCGGGACGGTAACCTATGGCTACACCTTC.

With respect to this clonotype: This CDR3 is missing its conserved last phenylalanine or tryptophan, likely due to a read error. This chain joins TRBV29-1 and TRBJ1-2; D ambiguous. The CDR3 spans 10 residues. V was pared by 3 bases and J by 7 bases, with 6 bases between. Germline-derived CDR1 and CDR2 are SQVTM and ANQGSEA. The CDR3 coding sequence is TGCAGCGTTGACGTTCGTGGCTACACCTCC. Encoded protein: CSVDVRGYTS.

This clonotype showed up just a few times. The chain joins TRBV11-2 to TRBJ2-1, with 9 bases that match TRBD2. The CDR3 is 15 amino acids. Germline V gives CDR1 SGHAT, CDR2 FQNNGV. Unmatched junction bases numbered 1, after V lost 0 bases and J lost 4 bases. The CDR3 nucleotides are TGTGCCAGCAGCTTAGATAGCGGGAGTTACAATGAGCAGTTCTTC. This sequence encodes CASSLDSGSYNEQFF.

This clonotype was seen only a few times. The gene calls are TRBV29-1 and TRBJ1-2; a weak D match, TRBD1 (5 bases). CDR1 is SQVTM, CDR2 ANQGSEA, per germline. The V end lost 4 bases, the J end lost 0 bases, and 21 bases lay between the germline ends. CDR3 size: 17 residues. The DNA of the CDR3 is TGCAGCGTTGTAGAGTGGGACCGGGACGAGACTAACTATGGCTACACCTTC. Amino acid sequence: CSVVEWDRDETNYGYTF.

This rearrangement joins TRBV20-1 to TRBJ2-3; 9 bases fit TRBD1. Trimming cost V 7 bases and J 7 bases; bases outside gene matches: 15. In germline, CDR1 is DFQATT, CDR2 SNEGSKA (reference sequence). CDR3 length: 15 residues. In nucleotides, the CDR3 is TGCAGTGTTAGCTCCGGGACAGGGATACCCAATACGCAGTATTTT. It yields the protein CSVSSGTGIPNTQYF.

The rearrangement joins TRBV29-1 to TRBJ1-3; D remains ambiguous. The V end lost 4 bases, the J end lost 0 bases, and 13 bases lay between the germline ends. Germline V CDR1 and CDR2: SQVTM, ANQGSEA. This CDR3 has 15 amino acids. The DNA for the CDR3 is TGCAGCGTTGTAATGCCAGGCTCCTCTGGAAACACCATATATTTT. Translated: CSVVMPGSSGNTIYF.

The chain combines TRBV12-3 or TRBV12-4 with TRBJ1-4, with 8 bases identical to TRBD1. This CDR3 has 15 residues. The junction had 9 bases not matched to a gene; V was cut back by 5 bases and J by 7 bases. CDR3 coding DNA: TGTGCCAGCAGTCGCAGCGGACAGGGCGCTGAAAAACTGTTTTTT. Translating gives CASSRSGQGAEKLFF.

This clonotype turned up a few times. The chain couples TRBV10-3 to TRBJ1-3; D ambiguous. The CDR3 sequence is 15 residues long. Germline V lookup: CDR1 ENHRY, CDR2 SYGVKD. The V and J ends lost 2 bases and 0 bases respectively, with 8 bases between them. The CDR3: CAISETESSGNTIYF. The CDR3 DNA reads as TGTGCCATCAGTGAGACTGAGAGCTCTGGAAACACCATATATTTT.

Regarding this clonotype: With a much larger clone just one base away, this may be a read error. The chain couples TRBV5-1 to TRBJ1-1; D gene ambiguous. The germline gives CDR1 SGHRS, CDR2 YFSETQ. V was shortened by 2 bases and J by 3 bases, with 11 bases between the two germline ends. CDR3 length: 14 amino acids. CDR3 in amino acids: CASSLGRADTEAFF. As DNA, the CDR3 is TGCGCCAGCAGCTTAGGACGGGCCGACACTGAAGCTTTCTTT.

Ten or more counts support this clonotype. V and J are TRBV12-3 or TRBV12-4 and TRBJ2-3, with D maybe TRBD2 (6 bases). The CDR3 runs 16 residues. The V gene lost 3 bases and the J gene lost 4 bases, with 17 bases spanning the gap. The CDR3 sequence is CASSFTAGPRPDTQYF. The CDR3 bases are TGTGCCAGCAGTTTTACGGCGGGGCCACGCCCAGATACGCAGTATTTT.

This CDR3 is CASSLDRGRRYGYTF. The DNA of the CDR3 is TGTGCCAGCAGCTTAGATCGAGGACGGCGGTATGGCTACACCTTC. This sequence joins TRBV11-2 and TRBJ1-2; D is unresolved. Germline CDR1 reads SGHAT; CDR2 reads FQNNGV. V lost 0 bases and J lost 5, with 13 bases in between. The CDR3 contains 15 residues.

The chain carries TRBV7-9 and TRBJ1-1; 7 positions match TRBD1. V lost 8 bases, J lost 6 bases, and 6 bases stayed unmatched. CDR3 length equals 12 residues. The germline V gene has CDR1 SEHNR and CDR2 FQNEAQ (reference sequence). The CDR3 reads CASRDSGAEAFF. In nucleotides, the CDR3 is TGTGCCAGCCGGGACAGTGGCGCTGAAGCTTTCTTT.

A few counts support this clonotype. The chain is built from TRBV20-1 and TRBJ2-5; D is unresolved. Germline CDR1 reads DFQATT; CDR2 reads SNEGSKA (reference sequence). V was pared by 6 bases and J by 3 bases, with 8 bases between. The CDR3 covers 11 residues. The CDR3 region has the DNA TGCAGTGCCCTTAAGGAAGAGACCCAGTACTTC. Translated, it gives CSALKEETQYF.

The genes are TRBV7-9 and TRBJ2-1, with 7 bases fitting TRBD1. The ends lost 1 base at V and 6 bases at J; junction bases unmatched: 6. The CDR3 has 15 residues. CDR1 and CDR2 from the germline V gene are SEHNR and FQNEAQ (reference sequence). CDR3 loop: CASSLGQGSSNEQFF. CDR3 DNA: TGTGCCAGCAGCTTAGGACAGGGTTCGTCCAATGAGCAGTTCTTC.

The chain joins TRBV5-1 to TRBJ2-7; 7 bases map to TRBD2. Germline CDR1 SGHRS, CDR2 YFSETQ. Trimming took 2 bases from V and 7 from J; bases not matched to a gene: 12. The CDR3 consists of 15 residues. Here the CDR3 DNA reads TGCGCCAGCAGCTTAGGAAGCGGGGTGGTCTCTGAGCAGTACTTC. Translated, it gives CASSLGSGVVSEQYF.

The chain employs TRBV7-8 and TRBJ1-5; perhaps TRBD1 as D (5 bases). The V end lost 1 base, the J end lost 2 bases, and 9 bases lay between the germline ends. Germline-derived CDR1 and CDR2 are SGHVS and FQNEAQ. This CDR3 has 15 residues. CDR3 nucleotides: TGTGCCAGCAGCTTAGGGGGGTATGGCAATCAGCCCCAGCATTTT. Amino acid sequence: CASSLGGYGNQPQHF.

The rearrangement uses TRBV27 and TRBJ2-3; a possible D gene is TRBD1 (5 bases). V lost 7 bases to trimming and J lost 4 bases, with 21 bases between them. CDR1 and CDR2 (germline): MNHEY, SMNVEV (reference sequence). The CDR3 is 16 residues long. The CDR3 spells CASTSLGKGAPDTQYF. DNA for the CDR3: TGTGCCAGCACCTCCCTAGGTAAAGGGGCCCCAGATACGCAGTATTTT.

The sample holds a few counts of this clonotype. This chain connects TRBV7-9 to TRBJ1-1, with 7 bases identical to TRBD1. Germline lookup yields CDR1 SEHNR and CDR2 FQNEAQ (reference sequence). V dropped 10 bases and J dropped 4; count of bases not matched to a gene: 3. This CDR3 region has 11 residues. CDR3 in amino acids: CATTGSTEAFF. The CDR3 DNA sequence: TGTGCCACGACAGGGTCCACTGAAGCTTTCTTT.

In its sample, this clonotype was seen many times. An end of the junction differs from the germline gene, which may be a read error. The V gene is TRBV7-7, the J gene TRBJ2-3; 8 bases are a match to TRBD1. Germline CDR1 SSHAT, CDR2 FNYEAQ (reference sequence). The CDR3 is made up of 14 amino acids. The CDR3, as DNA: TGCGCCAGCAGCTTGGACAGGGCAACAGATACGCAGTATTTT. Amino acids: CASSLDRATDTQYF.